Shown below are 22 T cell receptor beta chains from a single sample sequenced in a study of sequential checkpoint blockade in melanoma. Noted treatment: randomized to nivolumab then ipilimumab (arm A) or the reverse (arm B). Produced via immunoSEQ multiplex PCR; TCRdb's table is partial and in-frame only. The sample consists of approximately 12,000 clones, 25% to 30% of them appearing once. Sample: tumor tissue (inferred from file names), taken from a patient given nivolumab and ipilimumab in sequence. The receptors come from a human donor with melanoma.

This clone was found a few times. The genes are TRBV6-1 and TRBJ2-2; perhaps TRBD2 as D (6 bases). V was cut by 1 base and J by 5 bases, with 8 bases left in between. The germline CDR1 and CDR2 sequences are MNHNS and SASEGT. The CDR3 loop spans 14 amino acids. The CDR3 loop is CASSEGGGTGELFF. CDR3 DNA: TGTGCCAGCAGTGAAGGTGGGGGGACCGGGGAGCTGTTTTTT.

The chain couples TRBV19 to TRBJ2-7; 8 nucleotides line up with TRBD2. The CDR3 has 14 amino acids. With V trimmed by 5 bases and J by 3 bases, 6 bases remained unmatched. CDR1 and CDR2 from the germline V gene are LNHDA and SQIVND (reference sequence). As DNA, the CDR3 is TGTGCCAGTAGTTACGGAGGGACTAGCTACGAGCAGTACTTC. It encodes CASSYGGTSYEQYF.

V usage is TRBV6-8 and J usage is TRBJ1-4; D perhaps matches TRBD1 (5 bases). CDR3 size: 13 residues. The V gene lost 9 bases and the J gene lost 3 bases, with 11 bases spanning the gap. Germline CDR1 MNHGY, CDR2 SAAAGT. The CDR3 loop reads CASGWDPNEKLFF. The CDR3 DNA reads TGTGCCAGTGGGTGGGACCCTAATGAAAAACTGTTTTTT.

This clone has ten or more counts. CDR3 DNA sequence: TGTGCCAGCAGCTTCGCGGGGGCTTATCAGCCCCAGCATTTT. It encodes CASSFAGAYQPQHF. J is TRBJ1-5 and V is TRBV11-3, with a possible D match to TRBD1 (6 bases). The CDR3 spans 14 residues. Germline-derived CDR1 and CDR2 are SGHNT and YENEEA. V gave up 3 bases and J gave up 5 bases, with 11 bases separating them.

The chain employs TRBV28 and TRBJ2-5, with D maybe TRBD2 (6 bases). Germline-derived CDR1 and CDR2 are MDHEN and SYDVKM. This CDR3 has 15 amino acids. With 1 base removed from V and 3 bases from J, the gap between germline ends came to 12 bases. CDR3: CASSLSRRGKETQYF. The CDR3 coding sequence is TGTGCCAGCAGTTTATCTCGCCGGGGGAAAGAGACCCAGTACTTC.

Only a few counts were recorded for this clone. The genes are TRBV13 and TRBJ2-1, with D unresolved. Trimming left V 1 base short and J 6 bases short, with 4 bases between. The CDR3 is made up of 12 amino acids. CDR1 is PRHDT and CDR2 is FYEKMQ in the germline V gene (reference sequence). In DNA form, the CDR3 reads TGTGCCAGCAGCTTAGTCCCCAATGAGCAGTTCTTC. Amino acids: CASSLVPNEQFF.

CDR3 amino acids: CASSSSPGEQYEQYF. The CDR3 DNA follows: TGCGCCAGCAGCTCCTCTCCGGGAGAACAATACGAGCAGTACTTC. V usage is TRBV5-1 and J usage is TRBJ2-7, with D maybe TRBD2 (6 bases). Germline loops: CDR1 SGHRS, CDR2 YFSETQ. This CDR3 contains 15 residues. V was pared by 3 bases and J by 4 bases, with 17 bases between.

The chain has TRBV9 and TRBJ1-1; no definite D call. Trimming took off 4 bases at V and 8 bases at J, with 15 bases between the two ends. Germline V gene sequence: CDR1 SGDLS, CDR2 YYNGEE. The CDR3 runs 13 residues. CDR3 DNA: TGTGCCAGCAGCCCCTTTTCTGCCATGGAAGCTTTCTTT. It translates to CASSPFSAMEAFF. Full variable domain (missing parts from reference TRBV9 and TRBJ1-1): DSGVTQTPKHLITATGQRVTLRCSPRSGDLSVYWYQQSLDQGLQFLIQYYNGEERAKGNILERFSAQQFPDLHSELNLSSLELGDSALYFCASSPFSAMEAFFGQGTRLTVV.

This clone was detected only a few times. The V and J genes are TRBV28 and TRBJ1-2; D not certain. CDR1 and CDR2 from the germline V gene are MDHEN and SYDVKM. This CDR3 is built from 15 residues. The V gene lost 3 bases and the J gene lost 2 bases, with 13 bases spanning the gap. The CDR3 nucleotides read TGTGCCAGCAGTTTCCCATCCTGGGAGAACTATGGCTACACCTTC. As protein: CASSFPSWENYGYTF.

This clone appeared a few times. The chain joins TRBV18 to TRBJ1-1, with TRBD1 identical over 7 bases. This CDR3 comprises 17 residues. The V segment lost 6 bases and the J segment 0 bases; nucleotides outside the gene matches: 13. CDR1 and CDR2 (germline): KGHSH, LQKENI. This CDR3 reads CASSHRGYPPLNTEAFF. The CDR3 region has the DNA TGTGCCAGCTCCCACAGGGGTTACCCACCGTTGAACACTGAAGCTTTCTTT.

The chain joins TRBV4-1 to TRBJ2-7, with D tentatively TRBD1 or TRBD2 (6 bases each). This CDR3 has 15 residues. V was clipped by 4 bases and J by 0 bases, with 13 bases between them. The V gene's germline CDR1 is MGHRA and CDR2 YSYEKL. The CDR3 DNA follows: TGCGCCAGCAGCCCGGAGGGGGGCGGCTCCTACGAGCAGTACTTC. This codes for CASSPEGGGSYEQYF.

This clone occurred many times. The chain joins TRBV6-8 to TRBJ1-2; D uncertain. The V and J ends lost 2 bases and 8 bases respectively, with 15 bases between them. Germline CDR1 reads MNHGY; CDR2 reads SAAAGT. The CDR3 covers 14 residues. The DNA for the CDR3 is TGTGCCAGCAGTTACATTAGTACAGATTGGGGCTACACCTTC. It translates to CASSYISTDWGYTF.

The rearrangement joins TRBV6-8 to TRBJ2-7; D is possibly TRBD1 or TRBD2 (7 bases each). V dropped 5 bases and J dropped 5 bases, with 25 bases sitting between them. This CDR3 is 17 amino acids long. CDR1 and CDR2 from the germline V gene are MNHGY and SAAAGT. The CDR3 DNA sequence: TGTGCCAGCAGTCGTGGAGGGGGCGGGAGTTCCAACCACGAGCAGTACTTC. This gives the protein CASSRGGGGSSNHEQYF.

This clone turned up a few times. The V call is TRBV4-1, the J call TRBJ2-4; D unclear. This CDR3 contains 15 residues. Germline V gene lookup returns CDR1 MGHRA and CDR2 YSYEKL. The V end was cut by 4 bases, the J end by 1 base, with 11 bases between. Here the CDR3 DNA reads TGCGCCAGCAGCCCGACGGGCGATGCCAAAAACATTCAGTACTTC. Translated, it gives CASSPTGDAKNIQYF.

The chain employs TRBV11-3 and TRBJ2-7, with 9 bases fitting TRBD2. J gave up 2 bases and V 0 bases, and 5 bases lay outside the gene matches. Germline lookup yields CDR1 SGHNT and CDR2 YENEEA. CDR3 length equals 16 residues. Written as DNA, the CDR3 is TGTGCCAGCAGCTTAGATGCGCGGGAGGGACCCTACGAGCAGTACTTC. This codes for CASSLDAREGPYEQYF.

V and J are TRBV5-1 and TRBJ1-2; TRBD1 might be the D (5 bases). From germline, CDR1 is SGHRS and CDR2 YFSETQ. V gave up 4 bases and J gave up 8 bases, with 21 bases separating them. This CDR3 has 15 amino acids. CDR3 sequence: CASSPEGRTMGGYTF. The CDR3 DNA follows: TGCGCCAGCAGCCCGGAGGGACGGACGATGGGAGGCTACACCTTC.

This clone has a handful of counts. Compared with germline, one end of the junction differs, possibly owing to a read error. V is TRBV6-8 and J is TRBJ2-7; TRBD1 agrees at 9 bases. Per the germline V gene, CDR1 is MNHGY and CDR2 is SAAAGT. This CDR3 is built from 14 residues. Here the CDR3 DNA reads TGTGCCATCAGTGGGTGGACAGGGGACTACGAGCAGTACTTC. The encoded protein is CAISGWTGDYEQYF.

This clone showed up many times. The rearrangement links TRBV6-8 to TRBJ2-7, with a possible D match to TRBD1 (5 bases). Germline V gene lookup returns CDR1 MNHGY and CDR2 SAAAGT. Trimming pared 6 bases from V and 0 bases from J, leaving 21 bases between. The CDR3 has 17 amino acids. The CDR3 DNA sequence: TGTGCCAGCAGCTCACCCACGTATTCAGGGTACTCCTACGAGCAGTACTTC. This codes for CASSSPTYSGYSYEQYF.

This chain uses TRBV19 with TRBJ2-2, with D perhaps given as TRBD1 or TRBD2 (6 bases each). This CDR3 spans 16 amino acids. Germline V gives CDR1 LNHDA, CDR2 SQIVND (reference sequence). Trimming shortened V by 5 bases and J by 4 bases, and 17 bases separated the two germline ends. CDR3: CASSPWDTGGTGELFF. CDR3 nucleotide sequence: TGTGCCAGTAGTCCGTGGGACACCGGGGGCACCGGGGAGCTGTTTTTT.

The V gene is TRBV9, the J gene TRBJ1-5; tentative D call: TRBD1 (5 bases). Germline-derived CDR1 and CDR2 are SGDLS and YYNGEE. This CDR3 is built from 14 residues. Trimming shortened V by 3 bases and J by 10 bases, and 17 bases separated the two germline ends. The CDR3 protein is CASSAPGAGSPQHF. The CDR3 nucleotides read TGTGCCAGCAGCGCACCCGGGGCAGGGAGCCCCCAGCATTTT.

J is TRBJ2-7 and V is TRBV9, with TRBD2 as a possible D gene (6 bases). There are 12 residues in the CDR3. V lost 3 bases and J 7 bases, leaving 11 bases between the germline ends. Germline values: CDR1 SGDLS, CDR2 YYNGEE. The CDR3 loop is CASSGTSWEQYF. CDR3 nucleotides: TGTGCCAGCAGCGGTACTAGCTGGGAGCAGTACTTC.

This clone has a handful of counts. V is TRBV6-8 and J is TRBJ2-3, with 9 bases matching TRBD2. With 8 bases clipped from V and 1 base from J, the junction kept 7 bases outside the gene matches. There are 15 residues in the CDR3. The V gene's germline CDR1 is MNHGY and CDR2 SAAAGT. CDR3 DNA sequence: TGTGCCAGCGGGCGAGCGGGAGGCGGCACAGATACGCAGTATTTT. Translating it yields CASGRAGGGTDTQYF.